Shown below are 14 T cell receptor beta chains from a single sample sequenced in a study of spatial heterogeneity in lung cancer. The time point denotes: blood at routine non-recurrence follow-up after resection. Tumor, nontumor lung or frozen PBMC supplied whole RNA that was sequenced unsorted. Each CDR3 protein is one row after TCRdb ran MiXCR on the 5' RACE reads. The repertoire includes some 110,000 distinct CDR3 sequences, 9.5% to 15% of them detected once, and approximately 16% sits in the top ten. The material sequenced was PBMCs, taken at follow-up. The source is a male donor with early-stage non-small cell lung cancer.

This clonotype has a count of ten or more. The rearrangement joins TRBV21-1 to TRBJ2-7; whether TRBD1, the table's D call, matches the DNA was not checked. TRBV21-1 is labeled a pseudogene. The CDR3 is made up of 15 amino acids. CDR3 protein: CASSKGEGKVAEQYF. In DNA form, the CDR3 reads TGTGCCAGCAGCAAAGGGGAAGGGAAGGTCGCCGAGCAGTACTTC.

This clonotype has a handful of counts. The chain carries TRBV12-3 or TRBV12-4 and TRBJ1-6, with D unclear. This CDR3 is 14 amino acids long. Trimming cost V 6 bases and J 7 bases, with 13 bases left between them. CDR3 residues: CASSSRGGNSPLHF. CDR3 sequence (DNA): TGTGCCAGCAGCTCTCGGGGAGGCAATTCACCCCTCCACTTT.

This clonotype appeared a few times. The J gene is TRBJ2-1, the V gene TRBV7-2, with 14 bases lining up with TRBD2. The germline gives CDR1 SGHTA, CDR2 FQGNSA. The CDR3 contains 19 residues. The V gene end was trimmed by 2 bases and the J gene end by 0 bases; junction bases not matched to a gene: 6. The CDR3 DNA is TGTGCCAGCAGCTTAAGGACTAGCGGGGGGTCAAGCTCCTACAATGAGCAGTTCTTC. This gives the protein CASSLRTSGGSSSYNEQFF.

This clonotype was observed a few times. The chain joins TRBV4-2 to TRBJ1-4; D is perhaps TRBD1 (5 bases). This CDR3 comprises 17 residues. Trimming pared 1 base from V and 4 bases from J, leaving 16 bases between. The germline V gene encodes CDR1 LGHNA and CDR2 YNFKEQ. As DNA, the CDR3 is TGTGCCAGCAGCCAAGGAGAGTTCGGAAGGGGTAATGAAAAACTGTTTTTT. This encodes CASSQGEFGRGNEKLFF.

The rearrangement uses TRBV15 and TRBJ1-1, with a weak D call TRBD1 (5 bases). This CDR3 region has 14 residues. V was trimmed by 5 bases and J by 8 bases, leaving 18 bases between them. Germline assignment: CDR1 LNHNV and CDR2 YYDKDF (reference sequence). CDR3 amino acids: CATSAEAREREAFF. The CDR3 bases are TGTGCCACCAGCGCCGAAGCCAGGGAGCGGGAAGCTTTCTTT.

This clonotype was picked up a small number of times. The rearrangement links TRBV7-3 to TRBJ2-1; D is perhaps TRBD1 or TRBD2 (5 bases each). Germline V gene sequence: CDR1 SGHTA, CDR2 FQGTGA. Trimming took 1 base from V and 0 from J, leaving 13 bases between them. The CDR3 loop spans 17 amino acids. The CDR3 DNA reads TGTGCCAGCAGCTTAATCGGGGCGGCCTTCTCCTACAATGAGCAGTTCTTC. As protein: CASSLIGAAFSYNEQFF.

This clonotype showed up just a few times. This chain connects TRBV29-1 to TRBJ1-1; no definite D call. V was pared by 5 bases and J by 1 base, with 14 bases between. Germline V gene sequence: CDR1 SQVTM, CDR2 ANQGSEA. The CDR3 is made up of 14 amino acids. The CDR3 bases are TGCAGCGTTTCTATCGGACGTGCGAACACTGAAGCTTTCTTT. Translation gives CSVSIGRANTEAFF.

This clonotype was picked up many times. This chain joins TRBV3-1 and TRBJ1-2; tentative D call: TRBD1 (5 bases). This CDR3 is built from 16 residues. Deletions cut 0 bases from V and 4 bases from J, with 15 bases between. CDR1 is LGHDT and CDR2 is YNNKEL in the germline V gene (reference sequence). In DNA, the CDR3 is TGTGCCAGCAGCCAAGAATCCCAGGGAGCCGGCTATGGCTACACCTTC. Translated: CASSQESQGAGYGYTF.

This clonotype was observed a few times. This rearrangement joins TRBV12-3 or TRBV12-4 to TRBJ2-1; D remains ambiguous. The CDR3 runs 11 residues. The V end lost 6 bases, the J end lost 6 bases, and 6 bases lay between the germline ends. This CDR3 reads CASRVINEQFF. CDR3 DNA: TGTGCCAGCAGAGTCATCAATGAGCAGTTCTTC.

The table lists this clonotype with many counts. The genes are TRBV24-1 and TRBJ2-2, with 8 positions matching TRBD1. The V gene's germline CDR1 is KGHDR and CDR2 SFDVKD. This CDR3 is 16 amino acids long. After removal of 7 bases from V and 1 base from J, the junction contained 7 bases not matched to a gene. This chain's CDR3 is CATSHPGTGNTGELFF. DNA of the CDR3: TGTGCCACCAGCCATCCCGGGACAGGGAACACCGGGGAGCTGTTTTTT.

The chain joins TRBV11-3 to TRBJ2-1; D not certain. Germline-derived CDR1 and CDR2 are SGHNT and YENEEA. The CDR3 runs to 12 residues. The V gene lost 1 base and the J gene lost 10 bases, with 8 bases spanning the gap. CDR3 in DNA: TGTGCCAGCAGCTTAGGGCCATGGGAGCAGTTCTTC. Amino acids: CASSLGPWEQFF.

This clonotype was picked up a small number of times. This chain joins TRBV6-1 and TRBJ1-1; D may be TRBD1 (5 bases). V was trimmed by 6 bases and J by 3 bases, leaving 11 bases between them. CDR1 and CDR2 (germline): MNHNS, SASEGT. The CDR3 runs to 13 residues. The CDR3 here is CASRGLRDTEAFF. The DNA of the CDR3 is TGTGCCAGCAGGGGACTTAGAGACACTGAAGCTTTCTTT.

This clonotype was seen ten or more times. V is TRBV7-8 and J is TRBJ2-3; D perhaps matches TRBD1 (5 bases). The germline V gene has CDR1 SGHVS and CDR2 FQNEAQ. The CDR3 covers 14 residues. Trimming cost V 5 bases and J 2 bases, with 11 bases left between them. This CDR3 is CASSHSTDTDTQYF. The CDR3 DNA follows: TGTGCCAGCAGCCACTCGACAGACACAGATACGCAGTATTTT.

The table lists this clonotype with a few counts. The DNA is omitted, as the CDR3 cannot be located on it reliably, and the CDR3 follows TCRdb's listing. The chain combines TRBV29-1 with TRBJ2-7; whether TRBD1, the table's D call, matches the DNA was not checked. 13 amino acids form the CDR3, both terminal residues included. CDR1 and CDR2 from the germline V gene are SQVTM and ANQGSEA. CDR3 loop: CSVGPGARSEQYF.